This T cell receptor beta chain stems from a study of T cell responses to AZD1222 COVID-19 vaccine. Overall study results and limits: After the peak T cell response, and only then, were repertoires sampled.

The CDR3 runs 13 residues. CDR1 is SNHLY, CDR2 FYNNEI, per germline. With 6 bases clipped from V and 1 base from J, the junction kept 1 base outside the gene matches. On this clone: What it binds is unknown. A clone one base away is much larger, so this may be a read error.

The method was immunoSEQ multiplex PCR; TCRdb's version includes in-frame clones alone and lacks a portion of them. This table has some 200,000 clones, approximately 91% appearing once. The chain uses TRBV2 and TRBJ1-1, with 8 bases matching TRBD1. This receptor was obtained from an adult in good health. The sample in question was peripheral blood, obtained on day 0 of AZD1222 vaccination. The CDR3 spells CASRDRANTEAFF. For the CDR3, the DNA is TGTGCCAGCAGGGACAGGGCGAACACTGAAGCTTTCTTT.